The 32 T cell receptor beta chains below were found in one sample sequenced in a study of blood T cell repertoires in COVID-19. Sequencing was performed with immunoSEQ multiplex PCR; in TCRdb, only in-frame clones are kept and a portion is missing. The table has about 220,000 clones, 88% seen once. The sample was PBMCs or T cells enriched from blood (not recorded which). These receptors were obtained from a woman between 50 and 59 years old with acute COVID-19.

The chain couples TRBV6-5 to TRBJ1-1, with 7 nucleotides matching TRBD1. V shed 6 bases and J 10 bases; nucleotides not matched to a gene: 14. In germline, CDR1 is MNHEY, CDR2 SVGAGI. The CDR3 length is 14 residues. DNA for the CDR3: TGTGCCAGCAGCCCACTGCGACAGGGTGCCGTAGCTTTCTTT. As protein: CASSPLRQGAVAFF.

This clone was seen at least ten times. V usage is TRBV27 and J usage is TRBJ2-7; 7 bases fit TRBD2. V lost 1 base, J lost 0 bases, and 3 bases stayed unmatched. CDR1 and CDR2 (germline): MNHEY, SMNVEV (reference sequence). There are 15 residues in the CDR3. The CDR3: CASSLLAGVSYEQYF. CDR3 DNA sequence: TGTGCCAGCAGTTTATTGGCGGGAGTCTCCTACGAGCAGTACTTC.

V is TRBV28 and J is TRBJ2-2; TRBD2 is a possible D gene (6 bases). Germline V CDR1 and CDR2: MDHEN, SYDVKM. V shed 5 bases and J shed 1 base, with 14 bases lying between them. CDR3 length equals 16 residues. The CDR3 here is CASSPPGRENTGELFF. The CDR3, as DNA: TGTGCCAGCAGTCCCCCGGGGCGGGAGAACACCGGGGAGCTGTTTTTT. Looking up the rest from reference TRBV28 and TRBJ2-2 gives the full variable domain: DVKVTQSSRYLVKRTGEKVFLECVQDMDHENMFWYRQDPGLGLRLIYFSYDVKMKEKGDIPEGYSVSREKKERFSLILESASTNQTSMYLCASSPPGRENTGELFFGEGSRLTVL.

The rearrangement links TRBV28 to TRBJ1-2; no clear D. The length of the CDR3 is 11 residues. Germline loops: CDR1 MDHEN, CDR2 SYDVKM. V dropped 4 bases and J dropped 7 bases, with 7 bases sitting between them. Here the CDR3 reads CASSSVAGYTF. DNA of the CDR3: TGTGCCAGCAGTTCTGTAGCTGGCTACACCTTC.

V gene TRBV28 combines with J gene TRBJ2-7, with a possible D match to TRBD1 (7 bases). The germline gives CDR1 MDHEN, CDR2 SYDVKM. V was cut by 6 bases and J by 3 bases, with 27 bases left in between. The CDR3 covers 18 residues. The DNA for the CDR3 is TGTGCCAGCAGCCAGGGGGGAACCCGGGACCCCTACTACTACGAGCAGTACTTC. This encodes CASSQGGTRDPYYYEQYF.

This clone was recorded once. The chain couples TRBV5-5 to TRBJ1-1; 12 nucleotides match TRBD1. CDR1 and CDR2 (germline): SGHKS, YYEKEE (reference sequence). The CDR3 sequence is 14 residues long. Losses at the gene ends were 5 bases for V and 5 bases for J; bases not matched to a gene: 4. The CDR3 here is CASSWGQGATEAFF. CDR3 DNA: TGTGCCAGCAGTTGGGGACAGGGGGCTACTGAAGCTTTCTTT.

This chain links TRBV30 with TRBJ2-1; TRBD2 matches at 12 bases. The CDR3 sequence is 14 residues long. CDR1 GTSNPN and CDR2 SVGIG come from the germline V gene (reference sequence). V trimming: 2 bases; J trimming: 7 bases; junction bases outside the gene matches: 3. The CDR3 nucleotides are TGTGCCTGGAGTCAACTAGCGGGGGGAAATGAGCAGTTCTTC. Translation gives CAWSQLAGGNEQFF.

The J gene is TRBJ1-4, the V gene TRBV28, with 11 positions matching TRBD1. This CDR3 is built from 16 residues. The germline V gene has CDR1 MDHEN and CDR2 SYDVKM. Unmatched junction bases numbered 7, after V lost 5 bases and J lost 5 bases. CDR3 sequence reads: CASSLSGTGGNEKLFF. Here the CDR3 DNA reads TGTGCCAGCAGTCTGTCCGGGACAGGGGGGAATGAAAAACTGTTTTTT.

The chain links TRBV11-2 to TRBJ2-1, with 13 positions matching TRBD2. V dropped 5 bases and J dropped 8; count of bases not matched to a gene: 6. CDR3 length: 15 residues. Looked up from germline, CDR1 is SGHAT and CDR2 is FQNNGV. The CDR3 sequence is CASSPGLAGVHEQFF. Written as DNA, the CDR3 is TGTGCCAGCAGCCCCGGACTAGCGGGAGTCCATGAGCAGTTCTTC.

The V call is TRBV5-1, the J call TRBJ2-7, with TRBD2 matching 8 bases. CDR1 SGHRS and CDR2 YFSETQ come from the germline V gene. Germline trimming cut 0 bases from V and 2 bases from J; bases unmatched to any gene: 10. This CDR3 region has 17 residues. In DNA, the CDR3 is TGCGCCAGCAGCTTGGGAACTAGCGGAGGCCTTACCTACGAGCAGTACTTC. Its translation is CASSLGTSGGLTYEQYF.

The CDR3 DNA follows: TGCGCCAGCAGCGCCGTGCCCCAGGAGGGGGAGACCCAGTACTTC. Translation: CASSAVPQEGETQYF. V is TRBV5-1 and J is TRBJ2-5, with D possibly matching TRBD2 (6 bases). In germline, CDR1 is SGHRS, CDR2 YFSETQ. This CDR3 is built from 15 residues. V lost 4 bases and J lost 5, with 18 bases in between.

The V and J genes are TRBV7-9 and TRBJ2-7; D remains ambiguous. V was pared by 5 bases and J by 1 base, with 3 bases between. The CDR3 covers 11 residues. Germline CDR1 reads SEHNR; CDR2 reads FQNEAQ (reference sequence). The CDR3 DNA reads as TGTGCCAGCAGCCCTTCCTACGAGCAGTACTTC. This sequence encodes CASSPSYEQYF. The full variable domain, completed using reference TRBV7-9 and TRBJ2-7, is DTGVSQNPRHKITKRGQNVTFRCDPISEHNRLYWYRQTLGQGPEFLTYFQNEAQLEKSRLLSDRFSAERPKGSFSTLEIQRTEQGDSAMYLCASSPSYEQYFGPGTRLTVT.

This chain uses TRBV3-1 (or the pseudogene TRBV3-2) with TRBJ1-5; TRBD1 agrees at 7 bases. This CDR3 comprises 15 residues. The V and J ends lost 4 bases and 2 bases, in that order; junction bases with no gene match: 5. Germline loops: CDR1 LGHDT, CDR2 YNNKEL (reference sequence). CDR3 in amino acids: CASSPGGRGNQPQHF. The CDR3 DNA is TGTGCCAGCAGCCCAGGGGGTCGGGGCAATCAGCCCCAGCATTTT.

This chain joins TRBV19 and TRBJ2-7, with 8 bases matching TRBD1. CDR3 length equals 14 residues. Germline lookup yields CDR1 LNHDA and CDR2 SQIVND (reference sequence). J gave up 2 bases and V 6 bases, and 6 bases lay outside the gene matches. The CDR3 is CASRLSQGAYEQYF. The CDR3 bases are TGTGCCAGTAGACTATCACAGGGGGCCTACGAGCAGTACTTC.

The chain carries TRBV18 and TRBJ2-7; D is ambiguous. Germline V gene sequence: CDR1 KGHSH, CDR2 LQKENI. V lost 0 bases and J 7 bases, leaving 13 bases between the germline ends. The CDR3 has 14 amino acids. CDR3 bases: TGTGCCAGCTCACCACCGGTCTACCCAGGAGAGCAGTACTTC. Protein: CASSPPVYPGEQYF.

The rearrangement uses TRBV9 and TRBJ2-3, with 7 bases matching TRBD2. Germline CDR1 is SGDLS and CDR2 is YYNGEE. The V and J ends lost 1 base and 5 bases, in that order; junction bases with no gene match: 4. There are 14 residues in the CDR3. DNA for the CDR3: TGTGCCAGCAGCGTATGGCTAGCGGAAGATACGCAGTATTTT. This gives the protein CASSVWLAEDTQYF.

The V call is TRBV6-2 or TRBV6-3, the J call TRBJ2-1; tentatively, D is TRBD2 (6 bases). Looked up from germline, CDR1 is MNHEY and CDR2 is SVGEGT. Trimming cost V 0 bases and J 1 base, with 13 bases left between them. This CDR3 has 17 residues. The CDR3 nucleotides are TGTGCCAGCAGTTACTCAGAGGAGGGAGTTTCCTACAATGAGCAGTTCTTC. This codes for CASSYSEEGVSYNEQFF.

V usage is TRBV28 and J usage is TRBJ1-2; D gene ambiguous. The CDR3 is 16 amino acids. V lost 10 bases, J lost 3 bases, and 24 bases lay in between. CDR1 is MDHEN, CDR2 SYDVKM, per germline. The CDR3 region has the DNA TGTGCCACCACCTTTACTGCAGGCCTTTCCGACTATGGCTACACCTTC. Encoded protein: CATTFTAGLSDYGYTF.

The genes are TRBV6-4 and TRBJ2-3, with a weak D call TRBD2 (6 bases). Trimming shortened V by 2 bases and J by 0 bases, and 12 bases separated the two germline ends. This CDR3 has 16 residues. CDR1 and CDR2 (germline): MRHNA, SNTAGT. CDR3 sequence (DNA): TGTGCCAGCAGTGACGGGACTCTGACTAGCACAGATACGCAGTATTTT. Its protein product is CASSDGTLTSTDTQYF.

The genes are TRBV6-2 or TRBV6-3 and TRBJ2-7; tentatively, D is TRBD2 (6 bases). Trimming shortened V by 5 bases and J by 7 bases, and 15 bases separated the two germline ends. This CDR3 comprises 13 residues. CDR1 is MNHEY, CDR2 SVGEGT, per germline. The CDR3 DNA follows: TGTGCCAGCAGTCCCGAGAGGGCGGGGGAGCAGTACTTC. Residues: CASSPERAGEQYF.

This clone was seen just once. J is TRBJ1-5 and V is TRBV28; D unresolved. CDR1 is MDHEN, CDR2 SYDVKM, per germline. Deletions cut 6 bases from V and 2 bases from J, with 14 bases between. The CDR3 is made up of 15 amino acids. DNA of the CDR3: TGTGCCAGCAGACCCGCCCCCGAGGGCAATCAGCCCCAGCATTTT. Its protein is CASRPAPEGNQPQHF.

This clone came up once. The chain combines TRBV6-5 with TRBJ2-7; D is perhaps TRBD2 (6 bases). The CDR3 is 14 residues long. Trimming stripped 7 bases from V and 2 bases from J, with 15 bases between. Germline assignment: CDR1 MNHEY and CDR2 SVGAGI. The CDR3 loop is CASTRLVGPYEQYF. For the CDR3, the DNA is TGTGCCAGCACCCGACTAGTCGGACCCTACGAGCAGTACTTC.

The gene calls are TRBV5-1 and TRBJ2-1; tentative D call: TRBD2 (5 bases). Per germline, CDR1 SGHRS and CDR2 YFSETQ. This CDR3 region has 13 residues. V lost 0 bases, J lost 7 bases, and 8 bases lay in between. CDR3 loop: CASSLAGWNEQFF. In DNA, the CDR3 is TGCGCCAGCAGCTTGGCGGGGTGGAATGAGCAGTTCTTC.

The rearrangement links TRBV7-2 to TRBJ1-6, with 7 bases lining up with TRBD1. The germline gives CDR1 SGHTA, CDR2 FQGNSA. The CDR3 contains 15 residues. After removal of 2 bases from V and 10 bases from J, the junction contained 8 bases not matched to a gene. The CDR3 nucleotides read TGTGCCAGCAGCTTAACAGGGGCGGCCTTCTCACCCCTCCACTTT. This codes for CASSLTGAAFSPLHF.

The chain is built from TRBV15 and TRBJ2-1; D is unresolved. V was pared by 5 bases and J by 1 base, with 6 bases between. The CDR3 has 13 amino acids. From germline, CDR1 is LNHNV and CDR2 YYDKDF (reference sequence). The CDR3 nucleotides read TGTGCCACCAGCGTCCGGTCCTACAATGAGCAGTTCTTC. Its protein is CATSVRSYNEQFF.

The V and J genes are TRBV6-5 and TRBJ1-4, with D perhaps matching TRBD1 (6 bases). V lost 3 bases and J 10 bases, leaving 12 bases between the germline ends. Germline-derived CDR1 and CDR2 are MNHEY and SVGAGI. The CDR3 covers 13 residues. The CDR3 nucleotides read TGTGCCAGCAGTTATTTTGGGGGCACAAAACTGTTTTTT. Amino acids: CASSYFGGTKLFF.

This clone has a single count. J is TRBJ2-1 and V is TRBV7-9; D may be TRBD2 (6 bases). The CDR3 runs 15 residues. Trimming cost V 5 bases and J 0 bases, with 11 bases left between them. Per the germline V gene, CDR1 is SEHNR and CDR2 is FQNEAQ (reference sequence). The CDR3 DNA reads TGTGCCAGCAGCCAAGGAGGGAGCTCCTACAATGAGCAGTTCTTC. Translating it yields CASSQGGSSYNEQFF.

The chain is built from TRBV10-2 and TRBJ1-2, with no clear D. Trimming shortened V by 6 bases and J by 4 bases, and 15 bases separated the two germline ends. This CDR3 is 14 amino acids long. CDR1 and CDR2 from the germline V gene are WSHSY and SAAADI. The CDR3 sequence: CASRSPLIRYGYTF. CDR3 DNA: TGCGCCAGCAGGAGCCCCCTAATCCGCTATGGCTACACCTTC.

This chain uses TRBV28 with TRBJ1-5; TRBD1 agrees at 11 bases. The CDR3 spans 17 residues. Germline V gene sequence: CDR1 MDHEN, CDR2 SYDVKM. The V gene end was trimmed by 6 bases and the J gene end by 6 bases; junction bases not matched to a gene: 13. CDR3 nucleotides: TGTGCCAGCAGCTTACCCCTCGGACAGGGGGCGATTCAGCCCCAGCATTTT. Protein product: CASSLPLGQGAIQPQHF.

The V and J genes are TRBV11-2 and TRBJ2-2; tentative D call: TRBD1 (5 bases). The CDR3 extends over 16 amino acids. Germline CDR1 is SGHAT and CDR2 is FQNNGV. The V end was cut by 6 bases, the J end by 0 bases, with 14 bases between. CDR3 nucleotides: TGTGCCAGCAGTCCCGACAGAAACGCGAACACCGGGGAGCTGTTTTTT. It translates to CASSPDRNANTGELFF.

The V gene is TRBV5-1, the J gene TRBJ2-1; 7 bases align to TRBD2. The germline V gene has CDR1 SGHRS and CDR2 YFSETQ. This CDR3 spans 13 amino acids. J lost 9 bases, V lost 5 bases, and 8 bases had no gene match. DNA of the CDR3: TGCGCCAGCAGTGCCGGACTAGTCAGTGAGCAGTTCTTC. This gives the protein CASSAGLVSEQFF.

The CDR3 is CASSLLQRGAYEQYF. DNA for the CDR3: TGTGCCAGCAGTTTACTCCAGCGGGGAGCCTACGAGCAGTACTTC. J is TRBJ2-7 and V is TRBV28, with TRBD2 matching over 7 bases. The V gene's germline CDR1 is MDHEN and CDR2 SYDVKM. With V trimmed by 2 bases and J by 2 bases, 6 bases remained unmatched. The CDR3 is made up of 15 amino acids.